Below are 26 T cell receptor beta chains sequenced from a single sample in a study of cytomegalovirus exposure and HLA in healthy donors. The study ran its PCR with 60 Vbeta and 13 Jbeta primers. Method: immunoSEQ multiplex PCR; TCRdb's copy keeps in-frame clones and lacks some. Of 60,000 to 65,000 clones in the sample, more than 75% were seen once. The source material was PBMCs. The receptors here all came from a young man in good health and CMV-seronegative.

The chain carries TRBV5-1 and TRBJ2-5, with D unresolved. CDR1 is SGHRS, CDR2 YFSETQ, per germline. Trimming stripped 4 bases from V and 1 base from J, with 20 bases between. The CDR3 sequence is 17 residues long. CDR3 residues: CASSTWAGQDFQETQYF. CDR3 nucleotide sequence: TGCGCCAGCAGCACGTGGGCCGGCCAAGATTTCCAAGAGACCCAGTACTTC.

The V call is TRBV5-1, the J call TRBJ1-4, with D possibly matching TRBD1 (6 bases). The germline V gene has CDR1 SGHRS and CDR2 YFSETQ. The CDR3 loop spans 14 amino acids. V gave up 7 bases and J gave up 3 bases, with 13 bases separating them. The CDR3 sequence: CASAGGAANEKLFF. The CDR3 nucleotides read TGCGCCAGCGCCGGGGGGGCGGCTAATGAAAAACTGTTTTTT.

The chain combines TRBV5-1 with TRBJ2-2, with a tentative D call TRBD2 (5 bases). Germline V gene data show CDR1 as SGHRS and CDR2 as YFSETQ. V was trimmed by 4 bases and J by 1 base, leaving 8 bases between them. The CDR3 length is 14 residues. The chain's CDR3 is CASSSGLNTGELFF. The CDR3 nucleotides read TGCGCCAGCAGCAGCGGCCTGAACACCGGGGAGCTGTTTTTT. The full variable domain, with the rest looked up from reference TRBV5-1 and TRBJ2-2, is KAGVTQTPRYLIKTRGQQVTLSCSPISGHRSVSWYQQTPGQGLQFLFEYFSETQRNKGNFPGRFSGRQFSNSRSEMNVSTLELGDSALYLCASSSGLNTGELFFGEGSRLTVL.

V and J are TRBV7-9 and TRBJ2-3; D gene ambiguous. Germline V CDR1 and CDR2: SEHNR, FQNEAQ (reference sequence). The CDR3 is 16 residues long. V was pared by 3 bases and J by 0 bases, with 13 bases between. CDR3: CASSFTAIPSTDTQYF. The CDR3 coding sequence is TGTGCCAGCAGCTTCACCGCTATACCTAGCACAGATACGCAGTATTTT.

The chain carries TRBV11-3 and TRBJ2-5, with 7 bases aligning to TRBD2. V lost 5 bases, J lost 5 bases, and 8 bases stayed unmatched. The CDR3 runs 14 residues. CDR1 is SGHNT, CDR2 YENEEA, per germline. The DNA of the CDR3 is TGTGCCAGCAGCCCCTGGGAGGGAAGGGAGACCCAGTACTTC. Translated, it gives CASSPWEGRETQYF.

This clone appeared once. The V and J genes are TRBV6-5 and TRBJ1-6; D unclear. The CDR3 has 13 residues. The V gene's germline CDR1 is MNHEY and CDR2 SVGAGI. Deletions cut 2 bases from V and 4 bases from J, with 3 bases between. Here the CDR3 reads CASSYAYNSPLHF. The CDR3 DNA sequence: TGTGCCAGCAGTTACGCGTATAATTCACCCCTCCACTTT.

This clone has just a few counts. The chain has TRBV7-2 and TRBJ2-7; possibly TRBD2 for D (5 bases). Germline loops: CDR1 SGHTA, CDR2 FQGNSA. The length of the CDR3 is 14 residues. The V end lost 1 base, the J end lost 2 bases, and 9 bases lay between the germline ends. The CDR3: CASSLDPGTYEQYF. CDR3 nucleotides: TGTGCCAGCAGCTTAGATCCGGGAACCTACGAGCAGTACTTC.

The chain has TRBV15 and TRBJ1-5; tentative D call: TRBD1 (6 bases). CDR1 and CDR2 (germline): LNHNV, YYDKDF (reference sequence). There are 15 residues in the CDR3. Trimming took 0 bases from V and 6 from J, leaving 12 bases between them. CDR3 sequence reads: CATSRDLGGTQPQHF. For the CDR3, the DNA is TGTGCCACCAGCAGAGATCTAGGGGGAACTCAGCCCCAGCATTTT.

The chain is built from TRBV18 and TRBJ1-2; a possible D gene is TRBD1 (5 bases). Germline V gene lookup returns CDR1 KGHSH and CDR2 LQKENI. The CDR3 has 14 residues. The V end was cut by 6 bases, the J end by 2 bases, with 13 bases between. CDR3 DNA sequence: TGTGCCAGCTCTACCTCGGGGGGAAACTATGGCTACACCTTC. This sequence encodes CASSTSGGNYGYTF. Complete variable domain (other parts from reference TRBV18 and TRBJ1-2): NAGVMQNPRHLVRRRGQEARLRCSPMKGHSHVYWYRQLPEEGLKFMVYLQKENIIDESGMPKERFSAEFPKEGPSILRIQQVVRGDSAAYFCASSTSGGNYGYTFGSGTRLTVV.

The chain couples TRBV29-1 to TRBJ1-1, with D possibly matching TRBD1 (6 bases). The CDR3 runs to 14 residues. The V end lost 3 bases, the J end lost 8 bases, and 19 bases lay between the germline ends. Per germline, CDR1 SQVTM and CDR2 ANQGSEA. The CDR3 region has the DNA TGCAGCGTTGAGGCCCAATACTTAGGGGGAGAAGCTTTCTTT. It codes for CSVEAQYLGGEAFF.

The chain has TRBV28 and TRBJ1-2; perhaps TRBD1 as D (5 bases). Germline lookup yields CDR1 MDHEN and CDR2 SYDVKM. Trimming removed 5 bases from V and 2 bases from J, with 9 bases in between. The length of the CDR3 is 13 residues. The CDR3, as DNA: TGTGCCAGCAGTGGGGCAGGGAACTATGGCTACACCTTC. Residues: CASSGAGNYGYTF.

The chain combines TRBV5-4 with TRBJ1-1; TRBD1 might be the D (6 bases). Germline CDR1 is SGHNT and CDR2 is YYREEE (reference sequence). The CDR3 runs 16 residues. V lost 5 bases and J lost 6, with 23 bases in between. CDR3 sequence (DNA): TGTGCCAGCAGGGATAGGGCCCAGGGGTGGGGAGCTGAAGCTTTCTTT. Encoded protein: CASRDRAQGWGAEAFF.

V and J are TRBV9 and TRBJ1-1; D remains unclear. V lost 4 bases to trimming and J lost 1 base, with 11 bases between them. The CDR3 runs 14 residues. Germline values: CDR1 SGDLS, CDR2 YYNGEE. CDR3 sequence (DNA): TGTGCCAGCAGCCCCGCAGGTGGGAACACTGAAGCTTTCTTT. It yields the protein CASSPAGGNTEAFF.

The rearrangement uses TRBV29-1 and TRBJ2-1; possibly TRBD1 for D (6 bases). The germline V gene has CDR1 SQVTM and CDR2 ANQGSEA. V gave up 6 bases and J gave up 4 bases, with 13 bases separating them. The CDR3 length is 13 residues. DNA for the CDR3: TGCAGCGTCCTTCGGACAGAATACAATGAGCAGTTCTTC. Its protein is CSVLRTEYNEQFF.

This chain uses TRBV4-1 with TRBJ1-1; D is unclear. The length of the CDR3 is 15 residues. V gave up 0 bases and J gave up 8 bases, with 16 bases separating them. Germline V gene data show CDR1 as MGHRA and CDR2 as YSYEKL. This CDR3 reads CASSQEWGATSEAFF. CDR3 DNA sequence: TGCGCCAGCAGCCAAGAGTGGGGAGCTACTTCGGAAGCTTTCTTT.

This chain links TRBV18 with TRBJ1-2; D is unresolved. Germline values: CDR1 KGHSH, CDR2 LQKENI. Trimming stripped 2 bases from V and 4 bases from J, with 14 bases between. This CDR3 is 15 amino acids long. This CDR3 reads CASSPGSEASYGYTF. Written as DNA, the CDR3 is TGTGCCAGCTCACCAGGCTCCGAAGCGTCCTATGGCTACACCTTC.

The chain carries TRBV6-4 and TRBJ2-1; 8 nucleotides agree with TRBD2. From germline, CDR1 is MRHNA and CDR2 SNTAGT. V lost 0 bases, J lost 9 bases, and 7 bases stayed unmatched. The CDR3 spans 15 residues. The CDR3 DNA is TGTGCCAGCAGTGACTCGTACGGGGGGGCCGGTGAGCAGTTCTTC. It encodes CASSDSYGGAGEQFF.

This clone was counted between two and nine times. The chain carries TRBV27 and TRBJ2-7; 9 bases map to TRBD2. CDR1 is MNHEY and CDR2 is SMNVEV in the germline V gene (reference sequence). J lost 2 bases, V lost 8 bases, and 10 bases had no gene match. CDR3 length: 15 amino acids. This CDR3 reads CASGVRRGGAYEQYF. The CDR3 nucleotides read TGTGCCAGCGGGGTGAGGCGCGGGGGGGCCTACGAGCAGTACTTC.

The V call is TRBV2, the J call TRBJ1-1; a possible D gene is TRBD1 (6 bases). V was cut by 6 bases and J by 1 base, with 12 bases left in between. The CDR3 length is 14 residues. Germline V CDR1 and CDR2: SNHLY, FYNNEI. CDR3 protein: CASSQLTGNTEAFF. The CDR3, as DNA: TGTGCCAGCAGCCAGCTGACAGGGAACACTGAAGCTTTCTTT.

As to this clone: The germline gene is not matched at one end of the junction; a read error may be the cause. The V call is TRBV27, the J call TRBJ1-3; D uncertain. Germline-derived CDR1 and CDR2 are MNHEY and SMNVEV (reference sequence). There are 14 residues in the CDR3. The CDR3 region has the DNA TGTGCCAGCAGTTTATTGTCCGGTGGAGACACCATATATTTT. Its protein is CASSLLSGGDTIYF.

This CDR3 is CASSALQGMNTEAFF. The CDR3 DNA follows: TGTGCCAGCAGCGCCCTACAGGGGATGAACACTGAAGCTTTCTTT. The chain couples TRBV9 to TRBJ1-1; TRBD1 agrees at 7 bases. This CDR3 is built from 15 residues. After removal of 3 bases from V and 0 bases from J, the junction contained 5 bases not matched to a gene. Per the germline V gene, CDR1 is SGDLS and CDR2 is YYNGEE.

The chain links TRBV5-3 to TRBJ1-5; TRBD1 aligns across 10 bases. TRBV5-3 is an open reading frame, and its role is uncertain. This CDR3 has 17 residues. With 4 bases clipped from V and 4 bases from J, the junction kept 11 bases outside the gene matches. CDR3 region: CARSRTGTGAENQPQHF. The CDR3 nucleotides are TGTGCCAGAAGCCGTACCGGGACAGGGGCAGAAAATCAGCCCCAGCATTTT.

The count of this clone is one. V is TRBV30 and J is TRBJ1-2, with 10 bases that match TRBD1. Germline-derived CDR1 and CDR2 are GTSNPN and SVGIG (reference sequence). This CDR3 is 13 amino acids long. Germline trimming cut 3 bases from V and 4 bases from J; bases unmatched to any gene: 2. The CDR3 is CAWSGDRGYGYTF. DNA of the CDR3: TGTGCCTGGAGCGGGGACAGGGGCTATGGCTACACCTTC.

This chain links TRBV9 with TRBJ1-4, with 9 bases that match TRBD1. Per germline, CDR1 SGDLS and CDR2 YYNGEE. J gave up 5 bases and V 3 bases, and 8 bases lay outside the gene matches. This CDR3 contains 16 residues. The CDR3 sequence is CASSAGTGNRNEKLFF. In nucleotides, the CDR3 is TGTGCCAGCAGCGCCGGGACAGGGAATCGGAATGAAAAACTGTTTTTT. Full variable domain (missing parts from reference TRBV9 and TRBJ1-4): DSGVTQTPKHLITATGQRVTLRCSPRSGDLSVYWYQQSLDQGLQFLIQYYNGEERAKGNILERFSAQQFPDLHSELNLSSLELGDSALYFCASSAGTGNRNEKLFFGSGTQLSVL.

V usage is TRBV7-3 and J usage is TRBJ2-4; possible D gene TRBD2, 5 bases. The CDR3 contains 14 residues. Trimming took off 5 bases at V and 1 base at J, with 9 bases between the two ends. Germline V gives CDR1 SGHTA, CDR2 FQGTGA. CDR3 nucleotide sequence: TGTGCCAGCAGCGAGGGTTTGGCCAAAAACATTCAGTACTTC. This gives the protein CASSEGLAKNIQYF.

The chain links TRBV18 to TRBJ1-6; D possibly corresponds to TRBD1 (5 bases). The CDR3 totals 16 residues. Germline loops: CDR1 KGHSH, CDR2 LQKENI. The ends were cut back, 3 bases at V and 3 bases at J, with 12 bases in the middle. The CDR3 DNA reads as TGTGCCAGCTCACCCACAAGACAGCTCTATAATTCACCCCTCCACTTT. Encoded protein: CASSPTRQLYNSPLHF.